These 25 T cell receptor beta chains were sequenced from one sample in a study of blood T cell repertoires in COVID-19. Profiling relied on immunoSEQ multiplex PCR, and the TCRdb table lists in-frame clones only, not all of them. The sample shows about 210,000 clones, around three quarters of them seen only once. Sequencing used peripheral blood. The source of these receptors is a woman aged 70-85 years with acute or convalescent COVID-19.

The CDR3 is CASSLGTRQGASYEQYF. As DNA, the CDR3 is TGTGCCAGCAGCTTAGGTACGAGACAGGGAGCCTCCTACGAGCAGTACTTC. V is TRBV7-6 and J is TRBJ2-7; TRBD1 matches 7 bases. This CDR3 comprises 17 residues. The trim removed 1 base at V and 0 bases at J, leaving 9 bases unmatched. Germline lookup yields CDR1 SGHVS and CDR2 FNYEAQ.

V gene TRBV7-9 combines with J gene TRBJ2-5, with 8 bases identical to TRBD2. The CDR3 runs to 16 residues. Trimming at V came to 5 bases and at J to 1 base, leaving 9 bases not matched to a gene. Germline assignment: CDR1 SEHNR and CDR2 FQNEAQ (reference sequence). CDR3 DNA: TGTGCCAGCAGCCCTTCAGGCGGGGGGCCCCAAGAGACCCAGTACTTC. It translates to CASSPSGGGPQETQYF. Full variable domain (missing parts from reference TRBV7-9 and TRBJ2-5): DTGVSQNPRHKITKRGQNVTFRCDPISEHNRLYWYRQTLGQGPEFLTYFQNEAQLEKSRLLSDRFSAERPKGSFSTLEIQRTEQGDSAMYLCASSPSGGGPQETQYFGPGTRLLVL.

This chain uses TRBV2 with TRBJ1-5; perhaps TRBD1 as D (6 bases). CDR3 size: 14 residues. Looked up from germline, CDR1 is SNHLY and CDR2 is FYNNEI. V gave up 3 bases and J gave up 5 bases, with 11 bases separating them. DNA for the CDR3: TGTGCCAGCAGTGACAGGACAGCCGATCAGCCCCAGCATTTT. It codes for CASSDRTADQPQHF.

The table lists this clone with a few counts. The chain uses TRBV30 and TRBJ2-3; 8 bases agree with TRBD2. CDR3 length equals 14 residues. Trimming removed 1 base from V and 10 bases from J; junction bases left unmatched: 10. Germline V lookup: CDR1 GTSNPN, CDR2 SVGIG (reference sequence). CDR3 amino acids: CAWSEAGVQGAQYF. The CDR3 bases are TGTGCCTGGAGTGAAGCGGGGGTCCAGGGTGCGCAGTATTTT.

The V and J genes are TRBV6-4 and TRBJ2-2; D is possibly TRBD1 (8 bases). This CDR3 contains 15 residues. Per the germline V gene, CDR1 is MRHNA and CDR2 is SNTAGT. Trimming took 2 bases from V and 5 from J, leaving 12 bases between them. CDR3 loop: CASSDLQGGTGELFF. The CDR3 DNA reads TGTGCCAGCAGTGACCTACAGGGGGGGACCGGGGAGCTGTTTTTT.

The chain links TRBV5-1 to TRBJ2-7; the D is unclear. Deletions cut 0 bases from V and 3 bases from J, with 13 bases between. This CDR3 contains 15 residues. The V gene's germline CDR1 is SGHRS and CDR2 YFSETQ. The CDR3 DNA reads as TGCGCCAGCAGCTTGGAGCGTCCTTCCGACTACGAGCAGTACTTC. It codes for CASSLERPSDYEQYF.

V gene TRBV6-1 combines with J gene TRBJ1-1; 9 bases map to TRBD1. V shed 8 bases and J 11 bases; nucleotides not matched to a gene: 21. Looked up from germline, CDR1 is MNHNS and CDR2 is SASEGT. CDR3 length: 16 residues. The CDR3 sequence: CASGEGGDRGKPWAFF. For the CDR3, the DNA is TGTGCCAGCGGGGAAGGGGGAGACAGGGGGAAGCCTTGGGCTTTCTTT.

Only a few counts were recorded for this clone. The J gene is TRBJ2-2, the V gene TRBV29-1; the D gene is possibly TRBD2 (6 bases). Germline loops: CDR1 SQVTM, CDR2 ANQGSEA. V was shortened by 0 bases and J by 3 bases, with 8 bases between the two germline ends. CDR3 size: 14 residues. CDR3 in amino acids: CSVEEGGDTGELFF. CDR3 sequence (DNA): TGCAGCGTTGAAGAAGGAGGGGACACCGGGGAGCTGTTTTTT.

V usage is TRBV18 and J usage is TRBJ1-5, with TRBD1 matching 11 bases. V shed 6 bases and J 7 bases; nucleotides not matched to a gene: 17. Per germline, CDR1 KGHSH and CDR2 LQKENI. The CDR3 has 18 residues. CDR3 region: CASSLSSGQGGAGQPQHF. In DNA, the CDR3 is TGTGCCAGCTCCCTAAGTTCGGGACAGGGGGGTGCGGGACAGCCCCAGCATTTT.

This chain connects TRBV13 to TRBJ2-2, with a tentative D call TRBD1 (6 bases). The CDR3 extends over 16 amino acids. CDR1 is PRHDT and CDR2 is FYEKMQ in the germline V gene (reference sequence). The V and J ends lost 4 bases and 5 bases respectively, with 17 bases between them. In DNA form, the CDR3 reads TGTGCCAGCAGCTCCCCCGAGGGGGTAAGGACCGGGGAGCTGTTTTTT. Translating it yields CASSSPEGVRTGELFF. The variable domain in full, with the rest retrieved from reference TRBV13 and TRBJ2-2, is AAGVIQSPRHLIKEKRETATLKCYPIPRHDTVYWYQQGPGQDPQFLISFYEKMQSDKGSIPDRFSAQQFSDYHSELNMSSLELGDSALYFCASSSPEGVRTGELFFGEGSRLTVL.

The chain employs TRBV5-1 and TRBJ2-7, with a possible D match to TRBD1 (5 bases). Deletions cut 1 base from V and 0 bases from J, with 11 bases between. Germline CDR1 and CDR2: SGHRS and YFSETQ. This CDR3 comprises 15 residues. The CDR3 is CASSLNSGHSYEQYV. In nucleotides, the CDR3 is TGCGCCAGCAGCTTGAACTCAGGGCACTCCTACGAGCAGTACGTC.

The V and J genes are TRBV7-9 and TRBJ2-2, with 9 bases lining up with TRBD2. The CDR3 has 17 amino acids. The junction had 12 bases not matched to a gene; V was cut back by 5 bases and J by 5 bases. CDR1 SEHNR and CDR2 FQNEAQ come from the germline V gene (reference sequence). CDR3 region: CASSVKAGGPPTGELFF. The CDR3 bases are TGTGCCAGCAGCGTAAAAGCGGGGGGCCCCCCGACCGGGGAGCTGTTTTTT. Full variable domain (outside the CDR3, taken from reference TRBV7-9 and TRBJ2-2): DTGVSQNPRHKITKRGQNVTFRCDPISEHNRLYWYRQTLGQGPEFLTYFQNEAQLEKSRLLSDRFSAERPKGSFSTLEIQRTEQGDSAMYLCASSVKAGGPPTGELFFGEGSRLTVL.

The chain uses TRBV5-1 and TRBJ2-7; 8 bases match TRBD2. The CDR3 contains 14 residues. In germline, CDR1 is SGHRS, CDR2 YFSETQ. V lost 5 bases to trimming and J lost 2 bases; unmatched junction nucleotides: 6. The chain's CDR3 is CASRGGTSTYEQYF. CDR3 DNA: TGCGCCAGCAGAGGGGGGACTAGTACCTACGAGCAGTACTTC.

The chain employs TRBV15 and TRBJ1-4; TRBD1 might be the D (6 bases). The CDR3 loop spans 16 amino acids. V was shortened by 0 bases and J by 5 bases, with 13 bases between the two germline ends. Germline CDR1 reads LNHNV; CDR2 reads YYDKDF (reference sequence). In DNA, the CDR3 is TGTGCCACCAGCAGAGATCTAACAGGGATGAATGAAAAACTGTTTTTT. This codes for CATSRDLTGMNEKLFF.

The chain uses TRBV5-1 and TRBJ1-5; 8 nucleotides agree with TRBD1. Germline CDR1 is SGHRS and CDR2 is YFSETQ. CDR3 length equals 14 residues. V shed 2 bases and J 8 bases; nucleotides not matched to a gene: 6. The CDR3 bases are TGCGCCAGCAGCTTCGGACAGGGCGGGGAGCCCCAGCATTTT. Encoded protein: CASSFGQGGEPQHF.

This chain links TRBV5-5 with TRBJ1-3, with TRBD1 matching over 8 bases. With V trimmed by 4 bases and J by 0 bases, 18 bases remained unmatched. Germline V CDR1 and CDR2: SGHKS, YYEKEE (reference sequence). The CDR3 consists of 20 residues. The CDR3 DNA sequence: TGTGCCAGCAGCATGCCATTGACCGGGACAGGTGGAAACTCTGGAAACACCATATATTTT. Protein sequence: CASSMPLTGTGGNSGNTIYF.

V usage is TRBV5-5 and J usage is TRBJ2-5; D possibly corresponds to TRBD1 (5 bases). CDR1 and CDR2 from the germline V gene are SGHKS and YYEKEE (reference sequence). The germline V and J ends were trimmed by 0 bases and 4 bases, with 19 bases remaining between them. This CDR3 has 17 amino acids. This CDR3 reads CASSLGLSAGMGETQYF. In DNA, the CDR3 is TGTGCCAGCAGCTTGGGTCTTTCTGCAGGGATGGGAGAGACCCAGTACTTC.

This clone occurred once. This chain joins TRBV6-2 or TRBV6-3 and TRBJ2-7; D may be TRBD1 (6 bases). Germline V gene data show CDR1 as MNHEY and CDR2 as SVGEGT. There are 15 residues in the CDR3. The V end was cut by 0 bases, the J end by 12 bases, with 21 bases between. The CDR3 bases are TGTGCCAGCAGTTACTCGTCCCTTGGAGACAGGTTGTCGTACTTC. It translates to CASSYSSLGDRLSYF.

The gene calls are TRBV27 and TRBJ2-1, with a possible D match to TRBD2 (6 bases). CDR3 length: 18 amino acids. The V gene lost 0 bases and the J gene lost 7 bases, with 22 bases spanning the gap. CDR1 and CDR2 (germline): MNHEY, SMNVEV (reference sequence). CDR3 protein: CASSLSGLMGAGPNEQFF. CDR3 nucleotide sequence: TGTGCCAGCAGTTTATCGGGCCTGATGGGAGCGGGTCCTAATGAGCAGTTCTTC.

The chain carries TRBV3-1 (or the pseudogene TRBV3-2) and TRBJ2-7; TRBD2 is a possible D gene (6 bases). From germline, CDR1 is LGHDT and CDR2 YNNKEL (reference sequence). V lost 1 base and J lost 7, with 8 bases in between. This CDR3 comprises 12 residues. CDR3 DNA: TGTGCCAGCAGCCAAGCGGCGGGAGAGCAGTACGTC. Encoded protein: CASSQAAGEQYV.

This clone was counted ten times or more. The chain joins TRBV7-8 to TRBJ1-5, with TRBD1 matching 7 bases. Germline CDR1 reads SGHVS; CDR2 reads FQNEAQ. This CDR3 is built from 16 residues. Trimming removed 2 bases from V and 6 bases from J; junction bases left unmatched: 10. The CDR3 DNA is TGTGCCAGCAGCTTAAGGGGGCTTCAAGGGGGTCAGCCCCAGCATTTT. Protein: CASSLRGLQGGQPQHF.

This clone was recorded only once. The chain links TRBV18 to TRBJ2-6, with D hard to call. This CDR3 comprises 14 residues. Per germline, CDR1 KGHSH and CDR2 LQKENI. The V gene lost 6 bases and the J gene lost 4 bases, with 10 bases spanning the gap. CDR3 nucleotide sequence: TGTGCCAGCTCGGCCGGGTCCGGGGCCAACGTCCTGACTTTC. Amino acids: CASSAGSGANVLTF. Drawing the rest from reference TRBV18 and TRBJ2-6, the complete variable domain is NAGVMQNPRHLVRRRGQEARLRCSPMKGHSHVYWYRQLPEEGLKFMVYLQKENIIDESGMPKERFSAEFPKEGPSILRIQQVVRGDSAAYFCASSAGSGANVLTFGAGSRLTVL.

The chain combines TRBV10-3 with TRBJ2-3; 16 nucleotides agree with TRBD2. Germline V gene sequence: CDR1 ENHRY, CDR2 SYGVKD. CDR3 length: 18 residues. J lost 0 bases, V lost 5 bases, and 5 bases had no gene match. The CDR3 nucleotides read TGTGCCATCAGTAGGGGACTAGCGGGGGGGCCCAGCACAGATACGCAGTATTTT. Its translation is CAISRGLAGGPSTDTQYF.

The rearrangement uses TRBV6-5 and TRBJ1-5; tentatively, D is TRBD1 (5 bases). Looked up from germline, CDR1 is MNHEY and CDR2 is SVGAGI. This CDR3 region has 15 residues. V was clipped by 6 bases and J by 3 bases, with 15 bases between them. In DNA, the CDR3 is TGTGCCAGCAGGGGGGGTGGAGGGGCCAATCAGCCCCAGCATTTT. It translates to CASRGGGGANQPQHF.

CDR3 DNA: TGTGCCAGCAGCGTACGGTCCTACGAGCAGTACGTC. Translation: CASSVRSYEQYV. This chain uses TRBV9 with TRBJ2-7; D is unresolved. The CDR3 contains 12 residues. Trimming shortened V by 1 base and J by 1 base, and 3 bases separated the two germline ends. CDR1 and CDR2 (germline): SGDLS, YYNGEE.